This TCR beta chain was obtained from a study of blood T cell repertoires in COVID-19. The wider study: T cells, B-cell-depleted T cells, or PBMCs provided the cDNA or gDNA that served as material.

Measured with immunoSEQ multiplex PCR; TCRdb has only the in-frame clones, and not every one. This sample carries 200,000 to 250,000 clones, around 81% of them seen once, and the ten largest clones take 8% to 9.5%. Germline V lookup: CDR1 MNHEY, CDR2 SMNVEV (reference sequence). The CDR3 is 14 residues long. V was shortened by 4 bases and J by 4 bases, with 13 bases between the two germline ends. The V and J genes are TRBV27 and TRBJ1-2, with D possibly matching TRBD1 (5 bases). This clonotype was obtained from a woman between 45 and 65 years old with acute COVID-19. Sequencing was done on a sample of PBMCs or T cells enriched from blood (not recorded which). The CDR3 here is CASSYWGGSYGYTF. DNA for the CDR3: TGTGCCAGCAGTTATTGGGGCGGAAGCTATGGCTACACCTTC.